This TCR beta chain derives from a study of T cell responses to AZD1222 COVID-19 vaccine. Notes on the study in general: The donor cohort was predominantly white British with a female majority, and clonal diversity may have been underestimated. Sampled repertoires all dated from after the peak T cell response. Unmutated variant regions reportedly attract nearly half of all spike-specific TCRs. Spike-specific TCR breadth and depth rose after two AZD1222 doses.

To note about this clone: Its specificity is unknown.

Using immunoSEQ multiplex PCR, the repertoire was profiled, and TCRdb retains in-frame clones only, with some absent. The data show some 54,000 clones, with roughly 85% seen just once and less than 5% held by the top ten. The CDR3 totals 13 residues. Trimming removed 8 bases from V and 0 bases from J, with 10 bases in between. Germline V lookup: CDR1 MDHEN, CDR2 SYDVKM. The sequence was obtained from an adult in good health. The sequences come from peripheral blood, collected on day 0 of AZD1222 vaccination. The rearrangement joins TRBV28 to TRBJ1-1; no clear D. The CDR3 nucleotides are TGTGCCAGCTTAATACAGATGAACACTGAAGCTTTCTTT. It specifies CASLIQMNTEAFF.